The clone carrying this TCR beta chain came up a few times. Antigen unknown. Germline lookup yields CDR1 SGHRS and CDR2 YFSETQ. The CDR3 covers 14 residues. V lost 6 bases to trimming and J lost 6 bases, with 16 bases between them. Clones were read by immunoSEQ multiplex PCR, and TCRdb kept only the in-frame ones, dropping some. Of approximately 54,000 clones in the sample, approximately 79% were seen once. After expansion with viral peptide pools in the ViraFEST assay, antigen-specific CD4+ T cells were sequenced. With approximately 9 days of culture completed, CD4+ T cells were isolated. Wells each received around 2.1 million PBMC, cultured with approximately 9 IU/ml IL-2 and roughly 9.3 ug/ml peptides. The data were taken from a study of vaccination effects on CD4 cells after COVID-19.

This sequence was found in a human donor who received a COVID-19 vaccine. This chain links TRBV5-1 with TRBJ2-1; TRBD1 might be the D (6 bases). Specimen: CD4+ T cells from PBMCs cultured with HCoV-229E spike peptides, collected before COVID-19 vaccination. DNA for the CDR3: TGCGCCAGCATACAGGGCCCCCCCGGCAATGAGCAGTTCTTC. Its translation is CASIQGPPGNEQFF.